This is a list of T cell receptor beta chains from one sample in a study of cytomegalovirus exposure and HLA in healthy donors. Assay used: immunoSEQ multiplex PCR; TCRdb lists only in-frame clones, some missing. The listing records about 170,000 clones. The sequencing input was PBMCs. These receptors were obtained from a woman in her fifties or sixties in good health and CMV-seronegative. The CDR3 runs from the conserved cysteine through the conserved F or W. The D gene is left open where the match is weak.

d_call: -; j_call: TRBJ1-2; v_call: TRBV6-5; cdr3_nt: TGTGCCAGCAGTTACTCTCACGGACAGAACTATGGCTACACCTTC; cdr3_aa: CASSYSHGQNYGYTF
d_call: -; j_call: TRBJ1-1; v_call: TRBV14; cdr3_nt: TGTGCCAGCAGCCAAGCAGGGGTGGACACTGAAGCTTTCTTT; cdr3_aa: CASSQAGVDTEAFF
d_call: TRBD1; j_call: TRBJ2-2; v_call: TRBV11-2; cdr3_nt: TGTGCCAGCAGCTTCTACGGGACAGGGAGTAACACCGGGGAGCTGTTTTTT; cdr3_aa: CASSFYGTGSNTGELFF
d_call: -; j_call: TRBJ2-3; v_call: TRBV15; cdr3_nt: TGTGCCACCAGCGCCCGGGATACGCAGTATTTT; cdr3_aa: CATSARDTQYF
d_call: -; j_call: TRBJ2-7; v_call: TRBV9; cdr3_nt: TGTGCCAGCAGCGCCCCAGGACTAAAGTTGAACGAGCAGTACTTC; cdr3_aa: CASSAPGLKLNEQYF
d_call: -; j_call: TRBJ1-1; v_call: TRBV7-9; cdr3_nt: TGTGCCAGCAGCTTAAAGGGGGTGACTGAAGCTTTCTTT; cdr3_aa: CASSLKGVTEAFF
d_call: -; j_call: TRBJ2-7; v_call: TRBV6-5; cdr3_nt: TGTGCCAGCAGTCGGTCGTTGGACAGAACCTACGAGCAGTACTTC; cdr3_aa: CASSRSLDRTYEQYF
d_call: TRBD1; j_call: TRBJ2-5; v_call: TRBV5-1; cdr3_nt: TGCGCCAGCAGCCCCGGGACAGGGGGAGAGACCCAGTACTTC; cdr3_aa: CASSPGTGGETQYF
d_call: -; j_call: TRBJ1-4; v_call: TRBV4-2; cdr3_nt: TGTGCCAGCAGCCAAGGTCCCCAGGGAAATGAAAAACTGTTTTTT; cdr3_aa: CASSQGPQGNEKLFF
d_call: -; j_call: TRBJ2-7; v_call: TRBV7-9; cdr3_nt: TGTGCCAGCAGCTACGGACAGACCTACGAGCAGTACTTC; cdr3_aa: CASSYGQTYEQYF
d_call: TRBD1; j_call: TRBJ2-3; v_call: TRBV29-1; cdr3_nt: TGCAGCTGTCAGACAGGGAGCACAGATACGCAGTATTTT; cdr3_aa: CSCQTGSTDTQYF
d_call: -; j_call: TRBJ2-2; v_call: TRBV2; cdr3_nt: TGTGCCAGCAGTGAACAGGGGGGCACCGGGGAGCTGTTTTTT; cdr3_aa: CASSEQGGTGELFF
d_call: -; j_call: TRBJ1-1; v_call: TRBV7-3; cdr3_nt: TGTGCCAGCAGCCAAAGCGGGAACACTGAAGCTTTCTTT; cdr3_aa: CASSQSGNTEAFF
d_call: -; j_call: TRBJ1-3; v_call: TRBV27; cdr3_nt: TGTGCCAGCAGTTTATGGGGGGGCGTTGGAAACACCATATATTTT; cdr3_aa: CASSLWGGVGNTIYF
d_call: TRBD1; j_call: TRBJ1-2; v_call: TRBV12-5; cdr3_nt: TGTGCTAGTGAAAAGCGGACAGGGGATGGCTACACCTTC; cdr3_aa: CASEKRTGDGYTF
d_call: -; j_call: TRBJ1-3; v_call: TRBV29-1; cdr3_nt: TGCAGCGTTGAAGAGGGGGCGTCTGGAAACACCATATATTTT; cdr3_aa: CSVEEGASGNTIYF
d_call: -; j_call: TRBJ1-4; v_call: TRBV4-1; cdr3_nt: TGCGCCAGCAGCCCGAACCTTGCGACAGGTTTTAATGAAAAACTGTTTTTT; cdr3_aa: CASSPNLATGFNEKLFF
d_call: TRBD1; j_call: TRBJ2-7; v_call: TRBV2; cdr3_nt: TGTGCCAGCAGTGGGACAGGGGGCAACGAGCAGTACTTC; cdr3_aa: CASSGTGGNEQYF
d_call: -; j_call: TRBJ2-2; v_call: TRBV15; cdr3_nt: TGTGCCACCAGCAGAGAAGCAGGCTACACCGGGGAGCTGTTTTTT; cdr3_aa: CATSREAGYTGELFF
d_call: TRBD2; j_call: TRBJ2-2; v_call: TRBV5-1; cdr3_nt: TGCGCCAGCAGCTTGGCTAGCGGGACTGGGGAGCTGTTTTTT; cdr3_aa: CASSLASGTGELFF
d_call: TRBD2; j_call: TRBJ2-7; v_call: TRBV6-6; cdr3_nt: TGTGCCAGCAGAGGTACTAGCGGTTCGGACTACGAGCAGTACTTC; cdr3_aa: CASRGTSGSDYEQYF
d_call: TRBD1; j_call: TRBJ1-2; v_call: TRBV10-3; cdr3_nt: TGTGCCATCAGTGAGTCGAGGGGGCAGCTGTCGGGCTACACCTTC; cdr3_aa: CAISESRGQLSGYTF
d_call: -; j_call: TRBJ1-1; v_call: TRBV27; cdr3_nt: TGTGCCAGCAGTTTATCTACAGACACTGAAGCTTTCTTT; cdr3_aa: CASSLSTDTEAFF
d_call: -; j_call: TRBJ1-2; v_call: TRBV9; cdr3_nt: TGTGCCAGCAGCGAACAGGGTCCCTATGGCTACACCTTC; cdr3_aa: CASSEQGPYGYTF
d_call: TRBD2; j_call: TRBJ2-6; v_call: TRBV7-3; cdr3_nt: TGTGCCAGCAGCTTAGGCCGTTTAGCGGGAGACTCTGGGGCCAACGTCCTGACTTTC; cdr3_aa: CASSLGRLAGDSGANVLTF
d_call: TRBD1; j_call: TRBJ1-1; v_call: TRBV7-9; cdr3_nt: TGTGCCAGCAGCCTGACAGGGGAGGACACTGAAGCTTTCTTT; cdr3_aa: CASSLTGEDTEAFF
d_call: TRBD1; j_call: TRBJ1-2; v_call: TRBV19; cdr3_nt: TGTGCCACTCACACGACAGGGGCGTTTAACTATGGCTACACCTTC; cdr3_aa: CATHTTGAFNYGYTF